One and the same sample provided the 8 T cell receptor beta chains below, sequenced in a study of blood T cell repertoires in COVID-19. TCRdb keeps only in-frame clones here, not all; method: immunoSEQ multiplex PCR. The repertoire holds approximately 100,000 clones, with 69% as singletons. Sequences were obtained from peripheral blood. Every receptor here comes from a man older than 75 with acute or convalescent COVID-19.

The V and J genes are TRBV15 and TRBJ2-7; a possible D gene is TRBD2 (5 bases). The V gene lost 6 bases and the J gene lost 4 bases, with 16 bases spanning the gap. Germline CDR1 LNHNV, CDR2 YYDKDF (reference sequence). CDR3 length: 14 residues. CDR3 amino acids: CATRTGYGSYEQYF. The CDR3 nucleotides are TGTGCCACCAGAACGGGATATGGGTCGTACGAGCAGTACTTC.

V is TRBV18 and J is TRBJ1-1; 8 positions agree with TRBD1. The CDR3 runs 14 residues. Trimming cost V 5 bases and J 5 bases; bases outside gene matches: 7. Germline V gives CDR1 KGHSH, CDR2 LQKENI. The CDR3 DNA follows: TGTGCCAGCTCAGCTCAGGGGGCGCGGACTGAAGCTTTCTTT. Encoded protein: CASSAQGARTEAFF.

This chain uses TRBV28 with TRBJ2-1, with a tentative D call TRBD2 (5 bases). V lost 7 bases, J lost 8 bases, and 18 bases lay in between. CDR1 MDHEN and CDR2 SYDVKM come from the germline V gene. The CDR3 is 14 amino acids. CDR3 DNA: TGTGCCAGCATCCCGAGAACGACCGGGGATGAGCAGTTCTTC. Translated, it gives CASIPRTTGDEQFF.

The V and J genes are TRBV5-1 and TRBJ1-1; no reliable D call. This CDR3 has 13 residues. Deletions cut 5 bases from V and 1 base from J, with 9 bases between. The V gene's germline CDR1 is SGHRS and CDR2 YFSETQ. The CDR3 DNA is TGCGCCAGCAGACAGACACCGAACACTGAAGCTTTCTTT. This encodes CASRQTPNTEAFF. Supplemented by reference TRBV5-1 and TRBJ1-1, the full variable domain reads KAGVTQTPRYLIKTRGQQVTLSCSPISGHRSVSWYQQTPGQGLQFLFEYFSETQRNKGNFPGRFSGRQFSNSRSEMNVSTLELGDSALYLCASRQTPNTEAFFGQGTRLTVV.

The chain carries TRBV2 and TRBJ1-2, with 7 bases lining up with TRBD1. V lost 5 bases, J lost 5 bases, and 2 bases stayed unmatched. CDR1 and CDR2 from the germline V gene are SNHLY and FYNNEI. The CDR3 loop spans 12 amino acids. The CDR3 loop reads CASSNRGYGYTF. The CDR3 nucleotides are TGTGCCAGCAGTAACAGGGGATATGGCTACACCTTC.

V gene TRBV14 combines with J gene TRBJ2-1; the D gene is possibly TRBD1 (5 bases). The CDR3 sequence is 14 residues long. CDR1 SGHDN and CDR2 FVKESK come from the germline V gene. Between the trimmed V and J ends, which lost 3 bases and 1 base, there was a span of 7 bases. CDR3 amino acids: CASSQTVSYNEQFF. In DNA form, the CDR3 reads TGTGCCAGCAGCCAGACAGTATCCTACAATGAGCAGTTCTTC. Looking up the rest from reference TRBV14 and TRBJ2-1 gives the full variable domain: EAGVTQFPSHSVIEKGQTVTLRCDPISGHDNLYWYRRVMGKEIKFLLHFVKESKQDESGMPNNRFLAERTGGTYSTLKVQPAELEDSGVYFCASSQTVSYNEQFFGPGTRLTVL.

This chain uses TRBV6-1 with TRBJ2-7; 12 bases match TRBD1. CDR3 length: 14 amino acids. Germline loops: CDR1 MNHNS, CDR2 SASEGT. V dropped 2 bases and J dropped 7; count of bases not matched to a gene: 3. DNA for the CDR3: TGTGCCAGCAGTGAACGGGACAGGGGGCGGGAGCAGTACTTC. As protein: CASSERDRGREQYF.

The DNA for the CDR3 is TGTGCCAGCAGCTCCGGGGGGGGGACCCAGTACTTC. Its protein is CASSSGGGTQYF. The chain is built from TRBV9 and TRBJ2-5; 8 positions agree with TRBD2. CDR1 and CDR2 (germline): SGDLS, YYNGEE. J was trimmed by 7 bases and V by 4 bases; bases with no gene match: 3. CDR3 length equals 12 residues.